A single sample is the source of the 20 T cell receptor beta chains below, sequenced in a study of blood T cell repertoires in COVID-19. Sequencing used immunoSEQ multiplex PCR; TCRdb keeps in-frame clones, though not all of them. The sample contains fewer than 350,000 clones, roughly nine tenths of which appear only once. Sequencing was carried out using peripheral blood. Receptors were obtained from a woman aged 30 to 39 with COVID-19, enrolled during active disease.

The sample holds one count of this clone. The chain combines TRBV28 with TRBJ2-5; 9 nucleotides line up with TRBD1. The length of the CDR3 is 13 residues. The V gene's germline CDR1 is MDHEN and CDR2 SYDVKM. V trimming: 6 bases; J trimming: 7 bases; junction bases outside the gene matches: 6. The CDR3 DNA reads TGTGCCAGCAGATCGGGACAGGGAGGGACCCAGTACTTC. It translates to CASRSGQGGTQYF.

V is TRBV7-6 and J is TRBJ2-4, with a weak D call TRBD1 (6 bases). V was clipped by 5 bases and J by 0 bases, with 14 bases between them. The CDR3 has 16 residues. The V gene's germline CDR1 is SGHVS and CDR2 FNYEAQ. The CDR3 DNA follows: TGTGCCAGCAGCCCTCACGAGGGGGTAGCCAAAAACATTCAGTACTTC. It translates to CASSPHEGVAKNIQYF.

J is TRBJ1-3 and V is TRBV10-3, with D possibly being TRBD1 (6 bases). V shed 0 bases and J shed 1 base, with 10 bases lying between them. Per germline, CDR1 ENHRY and CDR2 SYGVKD. The CDR3 contains 16 residues. The CDR3, as DNA: TGTGCCATCAGTGAGTCGTCAGGGGTATCTGGAAACACCATATATTTT. This codes for CAISESSGVSGNTIYF.

The rearrangement links TRBV12-3 or TRBV12-4 to TRBJ2-7; TRBD1 might be the D (7 bases). With 4 bases removed from V and 6 bases from J, the gap between germline ends came to 13 bases. CDR3 length: 13 residues. The DNA of the CDR3 is TGTGCCAGCAGTTCCAGGGGGGCCGGCGAGCAGTACTTC. Amino acids: CASSSRGAGEQYF.

The chain combines TRBV28 with TRBJ1-2, with 11 bases fitting TRBD1. V lost 2 bases and J lost 6; bases outside the gene matches: 5. CDR3 length equals 15 residues. Germline V gives CDR1 MDHEN, CDR2 SYDVKM. The CDR3 reads CASSLGTGGWNGYTF. The DNA of the CDR3 is TGTGCCAGCAGTTTAGGGACAGGGGGGTGGAATGGCTACACCTTC.

The chain joins TRBV28 to TRBJ1-1; D gene unclear. V was cut by 6 bases and J by 13 bases, with 24 bases left in between. The CDR3 has 14 residues. Germline assignment: CDR1 MDHEN and CDR2 SYDVKM. CDR3 nucleotide sequence: TGTGCCAGCAGGGACTCTGGGATCATGGCCCCAAATTTCTTT. Translated: CASRDSGIMAPNFF.

On this clone itself: This sample includes further DNA sequences coding for the same CDR3. The genes are TRBV2 and TRBJ2-2, with 11 bases aligning to TRBD1. Trimming at V came to 6 bases and at J to 2 bases, leaving 5 bases not matched to a gene. There are 16 residues in the CDR3. Germline lookup yields CDR1 SNHLY and CDR2 FYNNEI. The CDR3 region is CASRDRGRLNTGELFF. CDR3 nucleotide sequence: TGTGCCAGCAGGGACAGGGGGCGCCTCAACACCGGGGAGCTGTTTTTT.

The chain is built from TRBV2 and TRBJ2-3; 12 nucleotides line up with TRBD2. Germline V gene lookup returns CDR1 SNHLY and CDR2 FYNNEI. The CDR3 has 16 amino acids. J lost 1 base, V lost 6 bases, and 5 bases had no gene match. The CDR3: CASRQLAGGRTDTQYF. Here the CDR3 DNA reads TGTGCCAGCAGGCAACTAGCGGGGGGCCGCACAGATACGCAGTATTTT.

V and J are TRBV6-4 and TRBJ1-2; 10 nucleotides line up with TRBD1. The length of the CDR3 is 15 residues. Unmatched junction bases numbered 7, after V lost 6 bases and J lost 3 bases. From germline, CDR1 is MRHNA and CDR2 SNTAGT. CDR3 residues: CASSSGQGLDYGYTF. CDR3 DNA: TGTGCCAGCAGCTCGGGACAGGGGTTGGACTATGGCTACACCTTC.

CDR3 coding DNA: TGTGCCAGCAGCTTAGTAGGGGGGGATGAAGCTTTCTTT. Protein: CASSLVGGDEAFF. The chain links TRBV7-2 to TRBJ1-1; possibly TRBD1 for D (6 bases). The CDR3 runs to 13 residues. CDR1 is SGHTA, CDR2 FQGNSA, per germline. V was clipped by 1 base and J by 7 bases, with 10 bases between them.

The chain employs TRBV24-1 and TRBJ1-5; 7 bases agree with TRBD1. Unmatched junction bases numbered 5, after V lost 5 bases and J lost 2 bases. The CDR3 spans 15 residues. CDR1 is KGHDR, CDR2 SFDVKD, per germline. The CDR3 protein is CATSGPGGGNQPQHF. CDR3 nucleotide sequence: TGTGCCACCAGTGGTCCAGGGGGAGGCAATCAGCCCCAGCATTTT.

This chain connects TRBV6-1 to TRBJ2-1; 9 nucleotides align to TRBD1. The J segment lost 2 bases and the V segment lost 4 bases, leaving 9 bases of the junction unmatched. CDR1 MNHNS and CDR2 SASEGT come from the germline V gene. This CDR3 comprises 17 residues. CDR3 coding DNA: TGTGCCAGCAGTGGGGGACAGGGAGGTTGGACCTACAATGAGCAGTTCTTC. This sequence encodes CASSGGQGGWTYNEQFF.

The chain recombines TRBV18 with TRBJ2-3, with a tentative D call TRBD2 (6 bases). Germline V gene lookup returns CDR1 KGHSH and CDR2 LQKENI. Trimming removed 6 bases at V and 6 bases at J, with 19 bases between. This CDR3 has 15 amino acids. CDR3 in amino acids: CASSQPGLAMDTQYF. The CDR3 nucleotides read TGTGCCAGCTCTCAACCGGGACTTGCTATGGATACGCAGTATTTT.

CDR3 sequence reads: CASSLAGQTGANVLTF. The CDR3 region has the DNA TGTGCCAGCAGCTTAGCGGGACAGACTGGGGCCAACGTCCTGACTTTC. V usage is TRBV7-8 and J usage is TRBJ2-6; 7 bases fit TRBD1. Germline CDR1 is SGHVS and CDR2 is FQNEAQ. V trimming: 0 bases; J trimming: 2 bases; junction bases outside the gene matches: 1. This CDR3 contains 16 residues.

V gene TRBV5-1 combines with J gene TRBJ1-4; TRBD1 matches 8 bases. V dropped 5 bases and J dropped 8; count of bases not matched to a gene: 8. Germline-derived CDR1 and CDR2 are SGHRS and YFSETQ. The CDR3 loop spans 14 amino acids. The DNA of the CDR3 is TGCGCCAGCAGAACCGGGACAGGCGGAGAAAAACTGTTTTTT. The encoded protein is CASRTGTGGEKLFF.

This chain connects TRBV20-1 to TRBJ2-3; D may be TRBD2 (5 bases). Trimming cost V 4 bases and J 0 bases, with 14 bases left between them. This CDR3 comprises 15 residues. Germline V gene sequence: CDR1 DFQATT, CDR2 SNEGSKA (reference sequence). The CDR3 sequence: CSAIDRRVSTDTQYF. As DNA, the CDR3 is TGCAGTGCTATTGATCGGCGGGTAAGCACAGATACGCAGTATTTT.

This clone was seen more than once but under ten times. This chain's CDR3 is CASRSAGVDGYTF. DNA of the CDR3: TGTGCCAGCAGGTCCGCAGGGGTGGATGGCTACACCTTC. V is TRBV6-5 and J is TRBJ1-2, with D possibly matching TRBD1 (6 bases). Germline lookup yields CDR1 MNHEY and CDR2 SVGAGI. This CDR3 spans 13 amino acids. Trimming took off 6 bases at V and 6 bases at J, with 14 bases between the two ends.

The chain links TRBV5-1 to TRBJ2-1; 7 bases fit TRBD1. Losses at the gene ends were 3 bases for V and 9 bases for J; bases not matched to a gene: 21. CDR3 size: 18 residues. The germline gives CDR1 SGHRS, CDR2 YFSETQ. CDR3 sequence (DNA): TGCGCCAGCAGCTCAGGACAGGTTGGGAGACTGTTCGGCGGTGAGCAGTTCTTC. This sequence encodes CASSSGQVGRLFGGEQFF.

V usage is TRBV7-2 and J usage is TRBJ1-4, with D uncertain. The ends were cut back, 5 bases at V and 4 bases at J, with 8 bases in the middle. The CDR3 is 13 amino acids. The germline V gene has CDR1 SGHTA and CDR2 FQGNSA. This CDR3 reads CASSRQFNEKLFF. CDR3 DNA sequence: TGTGCCAGCAGCCGCCAGTTTAATGAAAAACTGTTTTTT.

CDR3 bases: TGTGCCAGCAGCCACGCGGGGGGGCCGGGAGAGACCCAGTACTTC. It codes for CASSHAGGPGETQYF. The V and J genes are TRBV3-1 (or the pseudogene TRBV3-2) and TRBJ2-5, with 9 bases identical to TRBD2. Germline loops: CDR1 LGHDT, CDR2 YNNKEL (reference sequence). CDR3 size: 15 residues. Germline trimming cut 3 bases from V and 4 bases from J; bases unmatched to any gene: 6.